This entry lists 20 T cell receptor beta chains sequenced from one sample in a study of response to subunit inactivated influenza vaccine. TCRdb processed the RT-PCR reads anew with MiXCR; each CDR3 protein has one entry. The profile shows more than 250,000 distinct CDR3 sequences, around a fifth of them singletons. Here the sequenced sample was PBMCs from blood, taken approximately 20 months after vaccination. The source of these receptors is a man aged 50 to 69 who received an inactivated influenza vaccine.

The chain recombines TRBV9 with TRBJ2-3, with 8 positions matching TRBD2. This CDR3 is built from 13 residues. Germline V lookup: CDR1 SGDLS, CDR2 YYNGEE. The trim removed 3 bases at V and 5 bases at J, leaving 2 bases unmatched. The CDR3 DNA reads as TGTGCCAGCAGCGATACTAGCGGAGATACGCAGTATTTT. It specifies CASSDTSGDTQYF.

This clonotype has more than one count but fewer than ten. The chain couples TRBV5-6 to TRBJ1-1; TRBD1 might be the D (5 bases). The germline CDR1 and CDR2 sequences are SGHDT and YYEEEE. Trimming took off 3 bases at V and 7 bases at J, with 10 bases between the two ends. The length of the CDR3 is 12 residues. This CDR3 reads CASSSYDSEAFF. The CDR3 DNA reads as TGTGCCAGCAGCTCTTACGACAGTGAAGCTTTCTTT.

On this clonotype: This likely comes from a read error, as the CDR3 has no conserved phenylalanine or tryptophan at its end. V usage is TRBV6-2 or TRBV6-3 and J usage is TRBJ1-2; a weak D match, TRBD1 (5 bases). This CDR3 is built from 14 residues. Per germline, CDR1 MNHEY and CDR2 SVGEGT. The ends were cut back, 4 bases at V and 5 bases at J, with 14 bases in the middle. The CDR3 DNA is TGTGCCAGCAGTTCCTCCGGGGGGACGTATGGCTACACCTGC. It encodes CASSSSGGTYGYTC.

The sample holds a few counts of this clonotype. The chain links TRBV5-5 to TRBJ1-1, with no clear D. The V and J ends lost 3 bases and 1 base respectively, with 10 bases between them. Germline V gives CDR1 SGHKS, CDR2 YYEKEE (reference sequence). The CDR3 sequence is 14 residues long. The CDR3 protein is CASSYRGRNTEAFF. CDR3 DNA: TGTGCCAGCAGCTACCGGGGAAGGAACACTGAAGCTTTCTTT.

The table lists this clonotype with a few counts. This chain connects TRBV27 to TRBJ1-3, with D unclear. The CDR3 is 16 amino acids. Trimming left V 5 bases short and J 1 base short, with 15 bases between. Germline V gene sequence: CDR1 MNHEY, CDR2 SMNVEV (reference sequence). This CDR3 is CASSRRLGGSGNTIYF. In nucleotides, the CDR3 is TGTGCCAGCAGTCGACGGCTGGGTGGGTCTGGAAACACCATATATTTT.

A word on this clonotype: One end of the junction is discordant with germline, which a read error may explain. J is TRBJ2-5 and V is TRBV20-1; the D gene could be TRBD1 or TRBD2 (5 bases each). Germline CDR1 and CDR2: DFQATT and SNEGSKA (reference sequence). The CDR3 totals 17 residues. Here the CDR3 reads CCARAIEGRTWGETQYF. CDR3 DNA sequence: TGCTGTGCTAGAGCAATTGAGGGACGTACTTGGGGAGAGACCCAGTACTTC.

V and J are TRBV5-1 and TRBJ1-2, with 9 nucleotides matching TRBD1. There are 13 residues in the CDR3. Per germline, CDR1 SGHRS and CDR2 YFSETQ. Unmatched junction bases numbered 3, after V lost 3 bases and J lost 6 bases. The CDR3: CASSWDREDGYTF. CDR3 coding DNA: TGCGCCAGCAGCTGGGACAGGGAAGATGGCTACACCTTC.

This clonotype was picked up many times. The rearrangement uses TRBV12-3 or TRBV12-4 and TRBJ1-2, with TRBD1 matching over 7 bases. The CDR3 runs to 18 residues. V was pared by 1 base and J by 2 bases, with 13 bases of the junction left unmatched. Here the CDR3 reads CASSLVRGRGVSNYGYTF. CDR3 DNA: TGTGCCAGCAGTTTAGTAAGGGGGCGAGGGGTTAGCAACTATGGCTACACCTTC.

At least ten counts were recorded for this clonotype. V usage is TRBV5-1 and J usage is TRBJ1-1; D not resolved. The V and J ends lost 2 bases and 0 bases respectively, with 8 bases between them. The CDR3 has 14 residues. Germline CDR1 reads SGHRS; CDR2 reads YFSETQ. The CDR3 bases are TGCGCCAGCAGCTTTCGGAGGGTGAACACTGAAGCTTTCTTT. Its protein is CASSFRRVNTEAFF.

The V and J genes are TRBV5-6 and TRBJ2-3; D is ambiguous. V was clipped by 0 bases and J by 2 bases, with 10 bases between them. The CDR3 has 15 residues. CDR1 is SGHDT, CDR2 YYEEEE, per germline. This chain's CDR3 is CASSLGSAFTDTQYF. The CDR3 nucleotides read TGTGCCAGCAGCTTGGGGAGCGCCTTCACAGATACGCAGTATTTT.

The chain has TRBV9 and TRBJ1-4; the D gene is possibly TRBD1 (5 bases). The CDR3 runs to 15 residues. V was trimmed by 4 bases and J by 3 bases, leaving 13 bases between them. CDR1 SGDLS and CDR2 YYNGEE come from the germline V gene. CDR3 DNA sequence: TGTGCCAGCAGCCCAAGGGGCTCAGCTAATGAAAAACTGTTTTTT. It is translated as CASSPRGSANEKLFF.

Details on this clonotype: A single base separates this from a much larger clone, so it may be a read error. The CDR3 loop is CASSHPMGQGTGGLFF. Written as DNA, the CDR3 is TGTGCCAGCAGCCATCCTATGGGACAGGGCACCGGGGGGCTGTTTTTT. This sequence joins TRBV3-1 and TRBJ2-2, with TRBD1 matching over 9 bases. CDR3 length: 16 amino acids. The germline CDR1 and CDR2 sequences are LGHDT and YNNKEL (reference sequence).

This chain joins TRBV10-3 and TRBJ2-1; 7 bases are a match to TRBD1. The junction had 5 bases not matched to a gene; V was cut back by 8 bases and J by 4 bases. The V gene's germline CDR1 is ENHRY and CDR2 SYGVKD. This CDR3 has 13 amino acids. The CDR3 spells CAIGRGFYNEQFF. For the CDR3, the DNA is TGTGCCATCGGCAGGGGGTTTTACAATGAGCAGTTCTTC.

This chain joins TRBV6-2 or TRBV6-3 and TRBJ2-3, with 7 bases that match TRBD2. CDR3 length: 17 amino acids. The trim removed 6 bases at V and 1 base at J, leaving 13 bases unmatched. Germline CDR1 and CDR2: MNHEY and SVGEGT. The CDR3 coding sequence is TGTGCCAGCAGCCCCCCCAGGTTTAGCGGGCGCACAGATACGCAGTATTTT. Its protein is CASSPPRFSGRTDTQYF.

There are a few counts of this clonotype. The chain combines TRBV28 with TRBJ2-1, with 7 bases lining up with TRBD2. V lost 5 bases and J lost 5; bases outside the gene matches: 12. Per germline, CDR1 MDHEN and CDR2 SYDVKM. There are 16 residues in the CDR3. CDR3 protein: CASSPILPGRNNEQFF. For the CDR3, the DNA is TGTGCCAGCAGTCCCATTTTACCCGGGAGGAACAATGAGCAGTTCTTC.

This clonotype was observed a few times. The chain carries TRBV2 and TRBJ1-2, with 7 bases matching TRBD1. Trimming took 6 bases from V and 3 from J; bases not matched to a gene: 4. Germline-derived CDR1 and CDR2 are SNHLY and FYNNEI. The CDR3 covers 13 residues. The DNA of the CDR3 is TGTGCCAGCAGGACAGGGCTTGACTATGGCTACACCTTC. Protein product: CASRTGLDYGYTF. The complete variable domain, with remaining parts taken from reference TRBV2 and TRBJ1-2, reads EPEVTQTPSHQVTQMGQEVILRCVPISNHLYFYWYRQILGQKVEFLVSFYNNEISEKSEIFDDQFSVERPDGSNFTLKIRSTKLEDSAMYFCASRTGLDYGYTFGSGTRLTVV.

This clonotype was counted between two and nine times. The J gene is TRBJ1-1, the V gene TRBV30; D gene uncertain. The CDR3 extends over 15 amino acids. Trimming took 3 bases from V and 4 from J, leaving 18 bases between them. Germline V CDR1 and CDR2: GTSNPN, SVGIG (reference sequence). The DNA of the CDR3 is TGTGCCTGGAGCCACTCCTGGCCGGAAGGCACTGAAGCTTTCTTT. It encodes CAWSHSWPEGTEAFF.

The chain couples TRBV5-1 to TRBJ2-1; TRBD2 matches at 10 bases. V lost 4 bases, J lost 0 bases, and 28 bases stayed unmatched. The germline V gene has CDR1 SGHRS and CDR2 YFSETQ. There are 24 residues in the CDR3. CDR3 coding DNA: TGCGCCAGCAGCGTGGCCGGCTACAGCGGGAGGGCCCTTGTAGGGGGAAGCTCCTACAATGAGCAGTTCTTC. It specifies CASSVAGYSGRALVGGSSYNEQFF. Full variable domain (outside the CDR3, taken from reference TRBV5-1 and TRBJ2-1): KAGVTQTPRYLIKTRGQQVTLSCSPISGHRSVSWYQQTPGQGLQFLFEYFSETQRNKGNFPGRFSGRQFSNSRSEMNVSTLELGDSALYLCASSVAGYSGRALVGGSSYNEQFFGPGTRLTVL.

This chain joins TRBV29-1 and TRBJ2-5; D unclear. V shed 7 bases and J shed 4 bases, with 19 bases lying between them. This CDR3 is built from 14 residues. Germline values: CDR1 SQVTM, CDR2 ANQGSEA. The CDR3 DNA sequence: TGCAGCGCTAAGAGGTGGGCAGGTCGAGAGACCCAGTACTTC. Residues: CSAKRWAGRETQYF.

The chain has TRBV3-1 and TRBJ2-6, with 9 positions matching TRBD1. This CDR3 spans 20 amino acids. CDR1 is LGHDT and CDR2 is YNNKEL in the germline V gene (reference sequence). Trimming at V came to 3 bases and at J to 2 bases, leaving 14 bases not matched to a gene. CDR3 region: CASSHPLEQGAGAGANVLTF. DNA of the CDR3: TGTGCCAGCAGCCATCCCCTAGAACAGGGGGCGGGAGCTGGGGCCAACGTCCTGACTTTC.